The 16 T cell receptor beta chains below were found in one sample sequenced in a study of blood T cell repertoires in COVID-19. Using immunoSEQ multiplex PCR, the repertoire was profiled, and TCRdb retains in-frame clones only, with some absent. In the table there are around 280,000 clones, 87% of which are singletons. Material for sequencing was PBMCs or T cells enriched from blood (not recorded which). Receptor source: a woman aged 40 to 55 who had recovered from COVID-19.

This chain joins TRBV23-1 and TRBJ1-2; 7 bases fit TRBD1. TRBV23-1 is an ORF, with its function uncertain. V was clipped by 0 bases and J by 6 bases; unmatched bases: 10. This CDR3 spans 16 amino acids. CDR3 protein: CASSQSSGQPFHGYTF. The CDR3 bases are TGCGCCAGCAGTCAATCGTCGGGACAGCCATTCCATGGCTACACCTTC.

V usage is TRBV7-9 and J usage is TRBJ1-4, with D possibly being TRBD1 (5 bases). V lost 3 bases, J lost 2 bases, and 7 bases lay in between. Germline lookup yields CDR1 SEHNR and CDR2 FQNEAQ (reference sequence). The length of the CDR3 is 14 residues. The CDR3 region has the DNA TGTGCCAGCAGCTTCCGACAGACTAATGAAAAACTGTTTTTT. It codes for CASSFRQTNEKLFF.

CDR3 loop: CASSGLAGYEQYF. CDR3 nucleotides: TGTGCCAGCAGCGGACTAGCGGGATACGAGCAGTACTTC. The genes are TRBV6-5 and TRBJ2-7; TRBD2 aligns across 12 bases. The CDR3 is 13 residues long. Germline loops: CDR1 MNHEY, CDR2 SVGAGI. V lost 6 bases and J lost 4; bases outside the gene matches: 1.

V gene TRBV28 combines with J gene TRBJ1-2, with D unclear. Germline V gene data show CDR1 as MDHEN and CDR2 as SYDVKM. The CDR3 runs to 12 residues. V lost 8 bases and J 8 bases, leaving 15 bases between the germline ends. CDR3 nucleotide sequence: TGTGCCAGCGTCCGGGAGACCGGGGGCTACACCTTC. Its translation: CASVRETGGYTF.

The genes are TRBV30 and TRBJ1-1, with D perhaps TRBD1 (5 bases). V lost 0 bases and J lost 1, with 9 bases in between. The V gene's germline CDR1 is GTSNPN and CDR2 SVGIG (reference sequence). This CDR3 region has 14 residues. The CDR3 region is CAWSVRGQNTEAFF. The CDR3 DNA reads TGTGCCTGGAGTGTACGAGGACAGAACACTGAAGCTTTCTTT. Based on the CDR3 plus reference TRBV30 and TRBJ1-1, the full variable domain is SQTIHQWPATLVQPVGSPLSLECTVEGTSNPNLYWYRQAAGRGLQLLFYSVGIGQISSEVPQNLSASRPQDRQFILSSKKLLLSDSGFYLCAWSVRGQNTEAFFGQGTRLTVV.

This chain's CDR3 is CASSLQQAGGLETQYF. The CDR3 DNA reads as TGTGCCAGCAGCTTACAGCAGGCTGGGGGCTTGGAGACCCAGTACTTC. This chain connects TRBV7-9 to TRBJ2-5; weak D call: TRBD1 (6 bases). V was pared by 2 bases and J by 5 bases, with 18 bases between. The CDR3 sequence is 16 residues long. Germline V gives CDR1 SEHNR, CDR2 FQNEAQ (reference sequence).

V gene TRBV28 combines with J gene TRBJ1-3; no reliable D call. V was shortened by 9 bases and J by 0 bases, with 9 bases between the two germline ends. The germline V gene encodes CDR1 MDHEN and CDR2 SYDVKM. The CDR3 covers 13 residues. CDR3 residues: CASSYGSGNTIYF. CDR3 sequence (DNA): TGTGCCAGTTCCTATGGCTCTGGAAACACCATATATTTT.

The chain carries TRBV6-5 and TRBJ2-1; 10 bases map to TRBD2. The CDR3 covers 15 residues. The germline V gene has CDR1 MNHEY and CDR2 SVGAGI. J was trimmed by 2 bases and V by 4 bases; bases with no gene match: 2. The CDR3 DNA is TGTGCCAGCAGTTCAAGCGGGAGGGCCTACAATGAGCAGTTCTTC. This sequence encodes CASSSSGRAYNEQFF.

The V gene is TRBV27, the J gene TRBJ2-3; 9 bases line up with TRBD2. There are 17 residues in the CDR3. Losses at the gene ends were 4 bases for V and 7 bases for J; bases not matched to a gene: 15. Germline lookup yields CDR1 MNHEY and CDR2 SMNVEV (reference sequence). The CDR3 sequence: CASSSLMLREGHYTQYF. As DNA, the CDR3 is TGTGCCAGCAGTTCGCTTATGTTGCGGGAGGGCCATTATACGCAGTATTTT.

Note on this clone: This same CDR3 is encoded by further DNA sequences in the sample. The V call is TRBV24-1, the J call TRBJ1-2, with unresolved D. V lost 4 bases and J 5 bases, leaving 13 bases between the germline ends. This CDR3 comprises 14 residues. The germline V gene encodes CDR1 KGHDR and CDR2 SFDVKD. For the CDR3, the DNA is TGTGCCACCAGTGAACGGGGAGTAGATTATGGCTACACCTTC. It specifies CATSERGVDYGYTF.

About this clone itself: The germline gene is not matched at one end of the junction; a read error may be the cause. This chain connects TRBV15 to TRBJ1-2, with D hard to call. CDR1 is LNHNV and CDR2 is YYDKDF in the germline V gene (reference sequence). The CDR3 spans 12 residues. The DNA for the CDR3 is TGTGCCACCGGCAGAGCGAACTATGGCTACACCTTC. This encodes CATGRANYGYTF.

The chain carries TRBV7-9 and TRBJ2-2, with 7 bases aligning to TRBD1. The V gene end was trimmed by 3 bases and the J gene end by 7 bases; junction bases not matched to a gene: 8. The CDR3 is made up of 15 amino acids. Per germline, CDR1 SEHNR and CDR2 FQNEAQ (reference sequence). In DNA, the CDR3 is TGTGCCAGCAGCTTCGGGGACAGTATCGGCGGGGAGCTGTTTTTT. Translating gives CASSFGDSIGGELFF.

The rearrangement links TRBV30 to TRBJ2-6; D remains unclear. CDR3 length: 13 residues. V was trimmed by 3 bases and J by 3 bases, leaving 6 bases between them. CDR1 and CDR2 (germline): GTSNPN, SVGIG (reference sequence). The DNA of the CDR3 is TGTGCCTGGAGGGCCCATGGGGCCAACGTCCTGACTTTC. Protein product: CAWRAHGANVLTF.

The genes are TRBV27 and TRBJ2-2, with 9 bases that match TRBD1. The CDR3 consists of 19 residues. Germline lookup yields CDR1 MNHEY and CDR2 SMNVEV (reference sequence). J gave up 0 bases and V 1 base, and 9 bases lay outside the gene matches. This chain's CDR3 is CASSLLRGQGRANTGELFF. DNA for the CDR3: TGTGCCAGCAGTTTATTGCGGGGACAGGGACGAGCGAACACCGGGGAGCTGTTTTTT.

This sequence joins TRBV27 and TRBJ1-6, with a possible D match to TRBD1 (6 bases). Trimming removed 2 bases at V and 6 bases at J, with 8 bases between. Germline CDR1 reads MNHEY; CDR2 reads SMNVEV (reference sequence). The CDR3 covers 14 residues. This CDR3 reads CASSLAGANSPLHF. The CDR3, as DNA: TGTGCCAGCAGTTTAGCGGGGGCTAATTCACCCCTCCACTTT.

V gene TRBV19 combines with J gene TRBJ2-2, with unresolved D. CDR3 length equals 13 residues. V lost 10 bases and J 0 bases, leaving 9 bases between the germline ends. Germline V gene data show CDR1 as LNHDA and CDR2 as SQIVND (reference sequence). CDR3 protein: CATRTANTGELFF. CDR3 bases: TGTGCCACCCGCACAGCGAACACCGGGGAGCTGTTTTTT.